This T cell receptor (beta chain) was sequenced during a study of blood T cell repertoires in COVID-19. Measured with immunoSEQ multiplex PCR; TCRdb has only the in-frame clones, and not every one. The repertoire includes fewer than 250,000 clones, roughly 84% of them detected once, and about 10% sits in the top ten. The V gene end was trimmed by 4 bases and the J gene end by 0 bases; junction bases not matched to a gene: 8. CDR1 and CDR2 (germline): SGHNT, YENEEA. The CDR3 runs to 17 residues. The sample taken for sequencing was peripheral blood. The TCR comes from a woman aged 80 or over with COVID-19, enrolled during active disease. The rearrangement links TRBV11-3 to TRBJ2-1; 8 bases agree with TRBD1. In DNA form, the CDR3 reads TGTGCCAGCAGCTCCCGAACGGGACAGGACTCCTACAATGAGCAGTTCTTC. Translating it yields CASSSRTGQDSYNEQFF.